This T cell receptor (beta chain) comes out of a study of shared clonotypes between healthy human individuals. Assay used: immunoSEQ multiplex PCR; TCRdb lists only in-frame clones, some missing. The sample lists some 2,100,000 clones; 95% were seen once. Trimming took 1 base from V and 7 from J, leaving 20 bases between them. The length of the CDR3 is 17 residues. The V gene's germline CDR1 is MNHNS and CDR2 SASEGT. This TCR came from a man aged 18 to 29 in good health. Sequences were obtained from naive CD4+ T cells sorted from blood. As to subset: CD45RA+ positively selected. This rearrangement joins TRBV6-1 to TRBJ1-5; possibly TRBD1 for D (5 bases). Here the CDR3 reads CASSEEARDVKRQPQHF. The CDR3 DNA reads TGTGCCAGCAGTGAAGAGGCTAGGGACGTCAAGCGACAGCCCCAGCATTTT.